Listed here are 27 T cell receptor beta chains from one sample, sequenced in a study of vaccination effects on CD4 cells after COVID-19. Their cognate antigens are unknown. Clones were read by immunoSEQ multiplex PCR, and TCRdb kept only the in-frame ones, dropping some. The sample yields more than 65,000 clones, 75% to 85% seen once. Sequencing in the ViraFEST assay came after antigen-specific CD4+ T cells had been expanded with viral peptide pools, which were used to stimulate PBMC. Culture lasted under 13 days before CD4+ T cell isolation. Two doses of BNT162b2 or mRNA-1273 vaccine were administered to participants. Sequences were derived from CD4+ T cells from PBMCs cultured with HCoV-229E spike peptides, sampled after COVID-19 vaccination. These TCRs come from a human donor who received a COVID-19 vaccine.

This clone was seen only a few times. The CDR3 sequence is CASSQASSYNSPLHF. As DNA, the CDR3 is TGCGCCAGCAGTCAGGCGAGCTCCTATAATTCACCCCTCCACTTT. The genes are TRBV10-1 and TRBJ1-6, with no clear D. Trimming removed 5 bases at V and 0 bases at J, with 8 bases between. The CDR3 extends over 15 amino acids. Germline-derived CDR1 and CDR2 are WNHNN and SYGVQD (reference sequence).

J is TRBJ1-5 and V is TRBV5-5; 7 bases map to TRBD1. The CDR3 sequence is 15 residues long. The germline V gene has CDR1 SGHKS and CDR2 YYEKEE (reference sequence). Unmatched junction bases numbered 12, after V lost 8 bases and J lost 4 bases. Written as DNA, the CDR3 is TGTGCCAGTACTCCAGGGGGACGGGGGAATCAGCCCCAGCATTTT. Translation gives CASTPGGRGNQPQHF.

The table lists this clone with a few counts. V and J are TRBV6-5 and TRBJ1-5; TRBD1 might be the D (6 bases). Between the trimmed V and J ends, which lost 6 bases and 4 bases, there was a span of 13 bases. The CDR3 length is 14 residues. The germline V gene has CDR1 MNHEY and CDR2 SVGAGI. CDR3 sequence (DNA): TGTGCCAGCAGGGAGTATACAGGGAATCAGCCCCAGCATTTT. Its translation: CASREYTGNQPQHF.

Only one count was recorded for this clone. The V and J genes are TRBV5-6 and TRBJ1-6, with a possible D match to TRBD1 (6 bases). Germline V gene data show CDR1 as SGHDT and CDR2 as YYEEEE. Trimming removed 0 bases from V and 5 bases from J, with 12 bases in between. There are 16 residues in the CDR3. CDR3 bases: TGTGCCAGCAGCTTGGCTGGGGGCGCCCATAATTCACCCCTCCACTTT. This sequence encodes CASSLAGGAHNSPLHF.

This clone was recorded only once. This rearrangement joins TRBV11-3 to TRBJ2-1; 11 bases match TRBD2. The CDR3 length is 18 residues. The V gene's germline CDR1 is SGHNT and CDR2 YENEEA. The V and J ends lost 0 bases and 4 bases, in that order; junction bases with no gene match: 8. The chain's CDR3 is CASSLDQWGTSGYNEQFF. In DNA, the CDR3 is TGTGCCAGCAGCTTAGATCAATGGGGGACTAGCGGATACAATGAGCAGTTCTTC.

The gene calls are TRBV6-5 and TRBJ1-5; D unclear. CDR3 length: 13 amino acids. Per the germline V gene, CDR1 is MNHEY and CDR2 is SVGAGI. Trimming removed 7 bases at V and 6 bases at J, with 13 bases between. In DNA form, the CDR3 reads TGTGCCAGCAATCCCTCCCGGATTCAGCCCCAGCATTTT. It codes for CASNPSRIQPQHF.

The chain's CDR3 is CASSDSGTGVGNTEAFF. CDR3 nucleotide sequence: TGTGCCAGCAGTGACTCTGGGACAGGGGTGGGAAACACTGAAGCTTTCTTT. The J gene is TRBJ1-1, the V gene TRBV6-4, with 10 bases that match TRBD1. The CDR3 has 17 residues. Germline V gives CDR1 MRHNA, CDR2 SNTAGT. Trimming at V came to 0 bases and at J to 2 bases, leaving 6 bases not matched to a gene.

V gene TRBV7-3 combines with J gene TRBJ2-3, with 8 bases aligning to TRBD1. The germline V gene has CDR1 SGHTA and CDR2 FQGTGA. J was trimmed by 1 base and V by 1 base; bases with no gene match: 7. CDR3 size: 17 residues. CDR3 protein: CASSLNPRGLGTDTQYF. CDR3 sequence (DNA): TGTGCCAGCAGCTTAAACCCCAGGGGGCTCGGCACAGATACGCAGTATTTT.

This chain uses TRBV6-6 with TRBJ2-2; 7 positions match TRBD2. Germline values: CDR1 MNHNY, CDR2 SVGAGI (reference sequence). The CDR3 sequence is 14 residues long. V dropped 8 bases and J dropped 1; count of bases not matched to a gene: 4. CDR3 bases: TGTGCCAGCGCGCGCGGGAGGAACACCGGGGAGCTGTTTTTT. Amino acid sequence: CASARGRNTGELFF.

The V call is TRBV10-3, the J call TRBJ1-5; D gene ambiguous. Trimming stripped 0 bases from V and 2 bases from J, with 11 bases between. Germline V gene lookup returns CDR1 ENHRY and CDR2 SYGVKD. The CDR3 loop spans 16 amino acids. The chain's CDR3 is CAISESIGVGNQPQHF. CDR3 DNA sequence: TGTGCCATCAGTGAGTCTATTGGGGTCGGCAATCAGCCCCAGCATTTT.

There are a few counts of this clone. The chain carries TRBV9 and TRBJ1-1, with D hard to call. The CDR3 has 15 residues. Trimming cost V 3 bases and J 2 bases, with 14 bases left between them. Germline V gene sequence: CDR1 SGDLS, CDR2 YYNGEE. CDR3 loop: CASSATGLGNTEAFF. CDR3 sequence (DNA): TGTGCCAGCAGCGCGACGGGCCTAGGAAACACTGAAGCTTTCTTT.

V gene TRBV19 combines with J gene TRBJ2-5; a possible D gene is TRBD1 (6 bases). This CDR3 is built from 13 residues. V was cut by 6 bases and J by 5 bases, with 13 bases left in between. CDR1 LNHDA and CDR2 SQIVND come from the germline V gene (reference sequence). CDR3 sequence: CASRHQGSETQYF. DNA for the CDR3: TGTGCCAGTAGGCATCAGGGGTCGGAGACCCAGTACTTC.

The rearrangement joins TRBV6-2 or TRBV6-3 to TRBJ1-3; tentatively, D is TRBD1 (6 bases). CDR3 length equals 16 residues. Germline V gene lookup returns CDR1 MNHEY and CDR2 SVGEGT. With 7 bases removed from V and 0 bases from J, the gap between germline ends came to 16 bases. The CDR3 nucleotides read TGTGCCAGCATCCCTGGACAGTTCAGCTCTGGAAACACCATATATTTT. Translation gives CASIPGQFSSGNTIYF.

The chain employs TRBV5-1 and TRBJ2-3, with a weak D call TRBD1 (6 bases). CDR1 and CDR2 from the germline V gene are SGHRS and YFSETQ. Trimming took off 2 bases at V and 3 bases at J, with 13 bases between the two ends. This CDR3 contains 15 residues. The CDR3 DNA follows: TGCGCCAGCAGCTTACCGACAGGCGTTACAGATACGCAGTATTTT. Its protein is CASSLPTGVTDTQYF.

This clone was observed a few times. The chain has TRBV30 and TRBJ1-5, with TRBD1 matching 7 bases. The CDR3 covers 13 residues. J gave up 5 bases and V 5 bases, and 6 bases lay outside the gene matches. Germline V lookup: CDR1 GTSNPN, CDR2 SVGIG (reference sequence). The CDR3 sequence: CAWSGTDDQPQHF. CDR3 DNA: TGTGCCTGGTCCGGGACAGATGATCAGCCCCAGCATTTT.

V usage is TRBV5-1 and J usage is TRBJ1-1; no clear D. The germline V and J ends were trimmed by 3 bases and 7 bases, with 13 bases remaining between them. Germline V gives CDR1 SGHRS, CDR2 YFSETQ. The CDR3 totals 13 residues. The DNA for the CDR3 is TGCGCCAGCAGCTCCCTCCGTGGGGTTGAAGCTTTCTTT. Amino acid sequence: CASSSLRGVEAFF.

This clone appeared a single time. This rearrangement joins TRBV5-6 to TRBJ1-1, with 8 bases fitting TRBD1. The germline V gene encodes CDR1 SGHDT and CDR2 YYEEEE. V shed 2 bases and J 10 bases; nucleotides not matched to a gene: 16. This CDR3 has 16 amino acids. CDR3 sequence: CASSFYQGASSRRAFF. CDR3 in DNA: TGTGCCAGCAGCTTTTACCAGGGGGCGTCTAGTCGTAGAGCTTTCTTT.

The chain is built from TRBV19 and TRBJ1-1; D remains unclear. CDR3 length: 13 residues. With 6 bases removed from V and 0 bases from J, the gap between germline ends came to 8 bases. The germline gives CDR1 LNHDA, CDR2 SQIVND (reference sequence). CDR3: CASRQVVNTEAFF. CDR3 DNA: TGTGCCAGTAGGCAGGTTGTGAACACTGAAGCTTTCTTT.

The rearrangement links TRBV9 to TRBJ2-3, with TRBD2 identical over 8 bases. The junction had 8 bases not matched to a gene; V was cut back by 10 bases and J by 1 base. The CDR3 sequence is 14 residues long. Germline-derived CDR1 and CDR2 are SGDLS and YYNGEE. The CDR3: CASCRGGGTDTQYF. The CDR3 nucleotides are TGTGCCTCCTGTCGGGGGGGTGGCACAGATACGCAGTATTTT.

The rearrangement joins TRBV19 to TRBJ1-3; D perhaps matches TRBD1 (6 bases). V was shortened by 3 bases and J by 4 bases, with 16 bases between the two germline ends. The CDR3 extends over 16 amino acids. CDR1 and CDR2 from the germline V gene are LNHDA and SQIVND (reference sequence). The CDR3 is CASSMEKGGAGNTIYF. The CDR3 nucleotides read TGTGCCAGTAGTATGGAAAAGGGGGGAGCCGGAAACACCATATATTTT.

This chain uses TRBV9 with TRBJ1-3, with D possibly matching TRBD1 (5 bases). V shed 4 bases and J shed 0 bases, with 14 bases lying between them. Germline values: CDR1 SGDLS, CDR2 YYNGEE. The CDR3 totals 16 residues. The CDR3 loop reads CASSPGGLNSGNTIYF. CDR3 DNA sequence: TGTGCCAGCAGCCCCGGGGGTTTGAACTCTGGAAACACCATATATTTT.

This clone showed up just once. This chain uses TRBV5-4 with TRBJ2-2, with 8 bases fitting TRBD2. Per germline, CDR1 SGHNT and CDR2 YYREEE (reference sequence). Trimming at V came to 4 bases and at J to 4 bases, leaving 9 bases not matched to a gene. This CDR3 has 16 residues. Here the CDR3 DNA reads TGTGCCAGCAGCGCGGCTACGCGGGGGGCCACCGGGGAGCTGTTTTTT. Encoded protein: CASSAATRGATGELFF.

The chain couples TRBV25-1 to TRBJ2-5; D possibly corresponds to TRBD1 (6 bases). Between the trimmed V and J ends, which lost 6 bases and 5 bases, there was a span of 13 bases. There are 13 residues in the CDR3. Looked up from germline, CDR1 is MGHDK and CDR2 is SYGVNS. The CDR3 here is CASSKGGIETQYF. DNA for the CDR3: TGTGCCAGCAGCAAAGGGGGAATTGAGACCCAGTACTTC. Using reference TRBV25-1 and TRBJ2-5 for the parts outside the CDR3, the full variable domain is EADIYQTPRYLVIGTGKKITLECSQTMGHDKMYWYQQDPGMELHLIHYSYGVNSTEKGDLSSESTVSRIRTEHFPLTLESARPSHTSQYLCASSKGGIETQYFGPGTRLLVL.

This clone has a single count. The chain combines TRBV2 with TRBJ2-5; 9 positions agree with TRBD2. The CDR3 contains 13 residues. CDR1 and CDR2 from the germline V gene are SNHLY and FYNNEI. V lost 6 bases and J lost 5; bases outside the gene matches: 4. The CDR3 loop is CASRRTSAETQYF. CDR3 nucleotide sequence: TGTGCCAGCAGGCGGACTAGCGCGGAGACCCAGTACTTC.

A few counts support this clone. The chain employs TRBV19 and TRBJ2-2; 7 bases align to TRBD1. The junction had 6 bases not matched to a gene; V was cut back by 3 bases and J by 5 bases. The CDR3 contains 15 residues. The germline gives CDR1 LNHDA, CDR2 SQIVND (reference sequence). The CDR3 coding sequence is TGTGCCAGTAGTATCCGGGACAGCCCTACCGGGGAGCTGTTTTTT. It is translated as CASSIRDSPTGELFF.

CDR3 nucleotides: TGTGCCAGCAGTGCTTCCAGGGGGCGGACCTATAATTCACCCCTCCACTTT. Translated, it gives CASSASRGRTYNSPLHF. The genes are TRBV27 and TRBJ1-6; TRBD1 agrees at 8 bases. The V gene end was trimmed by 5 bases and the J gene end by 2 bases; junction bases not matched to a gene: 8. The germline CDR1 and CDR2 sequences are MNHEY and SMNVEV (reference sequence). CDR3 length: 17 residues.

J is TRBJ2-5 and V is TRBV29-1; no clear D. This CDR3 is built from 10 residues. Germline-derived CDR1 and CDR2 are SQVTM and ANQGSEA. Deletions cut 4 bases from V and 4 bases from J, with 4 bases between. The DNA for the CDR3 is TGCAGCGTTGTAGGAGAGACCCAGTACTTC. As protein: CSVVGETQYF.